The 6 T cell receptor beta chains below all came from one sample that was sequenced in a study of CD8 T cells in Susac syndrome. The authors reverse transcribed roughly 0.5 to 1 ug RNA with random hexamers. TCRdb processed the immunoSEQ multiplex PCR reads anew with MiXCR; each CDR3 protein has one entry. The table records around 99,000 distinct CDR3 sequences, less than 97% of them present only once. What was sequenced was CD4+ T cells from PBMCs. These receptors were taken from a human donor in good health.

The rearrangement uses TRBV6-2 or TRBV6-3 and TRBJ2-1, with unresolved D. This CDR3 has 11 residues. Trimming pared 5 bases from V and 9 bases from J, leaving 8 bases between. Germline V gene sequence: CDR1 MNHEY, CDR2 SVGEGT. CDR3 nucleotide sequence: TGTGCCAGCAGTAGCTTGAGTGAGCAGTTCTTC. It translates to CASSSLSEQFF.

The chain uses TRBV19 and TRBJ1-5, with D unresolved. Germline V CDR1 and CDR2: LNHDA, SQIVND (reference sequence). Between the trimmed V and J ends, which lost 3 bases and 4 bases, there was a span of 10 bases. The CDR3 contains 14 residues. The CDR3: CASSIGVLNQPQHF. The CDR3 coding sequence is TGTGCCAGTAGTATCGGGGTATTAAATCAGCCCCAGCATTTT.

In DNA, the CDR3 is TGTGCCAGCAGCCAAACAGGGGGCCGTGGCTACACCTTC. It encodes CASSQTGGRGYTF. The gene calls are TRBV3-1 and TRBJ1-2, with 9 positions matching TRBD1. CDR1 and CDR2 from the germline V gene are LGHDT and YNNKEL (reference sequence). The CDR3 runs 13 residues. Trimming at V came to 2 bases and at J to 7 bases, leaving 2 bases not matched to a gene.

This chain uses TRBV7-2 with TRBJ2-7, with 10 bases lining up with TRBD1. V was clipped by 4 bases and J by 2 bases; unmatched bases: 8. Germline CDR1 is SGHTA and CDR2 is FQGNSA. The CDR3 runs 16 residues. CDR3 residues: CASSSTGTGVPYEQYF. The CDR3 DNA reads TGTGCCAGCAGCTCGACCGGGACAGGGGTCCCCTACGAGCAGTACTTC.

The genes are TRBV9 and TRBJ2-3, with 9 bases fitting TRBD2. CDR1 and CDR2 (germline): SGDLS, YYNGEE. With V trimmed by 0 bases and J by 1 base, 3 bases remained unmatched. The CDR3 extends over 16 amino acids. CDR3 sequence reads: CASSVVASGGTDTQYF. The CDR3 DNA is TGTGCCAGCAGCGTAGTGGCTAGCGGGGGCACAGATACGCAGTATTTT.

The J gene is TRBJ2-2, the V gene TRBV18, with D maybe TRBD1 (5 bases). Trimming stripped 3 bases from V and 0 bases from J, with 11 bases between. The CDR3 is 16 residues long. Germline V gene data show CDR1 as KGHSH and CDR2 as LQKENI. The CDR3 loop reads CASSPRARANTGELFF. CDR3 DNA sequence: TGTGCCAGCTCACCCAGGGCCCGCGCGAACACCGGGGAGCTGTTTTTT.